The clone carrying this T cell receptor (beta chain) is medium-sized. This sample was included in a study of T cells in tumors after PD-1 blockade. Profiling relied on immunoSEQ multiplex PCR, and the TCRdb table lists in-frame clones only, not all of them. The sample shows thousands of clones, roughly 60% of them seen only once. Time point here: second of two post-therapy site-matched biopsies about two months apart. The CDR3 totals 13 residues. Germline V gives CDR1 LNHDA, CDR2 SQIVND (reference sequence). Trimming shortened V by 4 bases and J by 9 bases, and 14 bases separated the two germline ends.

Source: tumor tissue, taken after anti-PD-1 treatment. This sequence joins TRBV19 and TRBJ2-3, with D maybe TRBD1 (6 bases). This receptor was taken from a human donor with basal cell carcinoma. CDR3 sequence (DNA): TGTGCCAGTAGTACCCGGGACACCGCGACGCAGTATTTT. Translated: CASSTRDTATQYF. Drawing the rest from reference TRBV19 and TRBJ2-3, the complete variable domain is DGGITQSPKYLFRKEGQNVTLSCEQNLNHDAMYWYRQDPGQGLRLIYYSQIVNDFQKGDIAEGYSVSREKKESFPLTVTSAQKNPTAFYLCASSTRDTATQYFGPGTRLTVL.